This TCR beta chain was captured in a study of cytomegalovirus exposure and HLA in healthy donors (dated by TCRdb to about 2017). For the study in its entirety: According to a later analysis, the 120 or so validation repertoires were produced on the same platform as the roughly 600 repertoires of the first cohort. Along with the approximately 650-subject first cohort, a separate validation cohort of over a hundred different subjects was used. To predict cytomegalovirus infection status, the study brought together high-throughput TCR immunosequencing, statistical association of individual TCRs with disease status, and machine learning. The study aimed to test whether signatures of past pathogen exposure could be identified by cataloging public T cell receptors. Broad study findings and their caveats: While some public TCRs were present in many individuals, most TCR sequences turned up only very rarely across donors. In the study, roughly 160 TCR beta chains were listed as associated with cytomegalovirus. A few of the identified cytomegalovirus-associated TCR beta chains were confirmed in vitro to be specific for cytomegalovirus antigens. All 120 or so repertoires were used to score co-occurrence in the validation cohort in a later analysis, because that analysis had no HLA typing for the cohort. According to the authors, the approach could potentially be generalized to other disease states and immunological phenotypes. The classifier was reported to diagnose cytomegalovirus status with high specificity and sensitivity in both the original cohort and the validation cohort. In a later analysis, TCRs clustered in the first cohort were found to also tend to co-occur in the 130 or so validation repertoires, with around 94% of cluster scores above 0.

The donors were included in the validation cohort of approximately 120 subjects, a group kept apart from the approximately 650-subject first cohort. Library method: the immunoSEQ multiplex PCR assay. The study's processing was this. To diagnose cytomegalovirus status from the catalog of TCR beta chain sequences, a statistical classification framework was built. Held by TCRdb, this immuneACCESS table contains in-frame sequences only and omits some clones. Under half of the omission traces to an unresolved V gene where checked; the cause of the rest is unknown. V, J and clone size are those of that table, while D and trimming were read from the DNA. The sample table contains about 170,000 clones; only one count was recorded for roughly 86% of them. The ten top clones hold 9% to 12% of the sample. Points on this clone: Its antigen specificity is not known. Base qualities are not provided; no much larger clone lies one nucleotide away.

CDR1 and CDR2, per the germline V gene, are MDHEN and SYDVKM. Trimming costs V 1 base and J 6 bases, and their ends lie 4 bases apart. Reading from cysteine to phenylalanine, the CDR3 counts 12 amino acids. Only the CDR3 part of the read is kept: 36 bases, read in frame from the first base. Sequenced: PBMCs. The TCR was taken from a woman younger than 35 in good health and CMV-seropositive. The sequence joins TRBV28 to TRBJ1-5; no D gene is confidently identified. The nucleotide sequence is given as TGTGCCAGCAGTTTATACAGTCAGCCCCAGCATTTT. It codes for CASSLYSQPQHF.